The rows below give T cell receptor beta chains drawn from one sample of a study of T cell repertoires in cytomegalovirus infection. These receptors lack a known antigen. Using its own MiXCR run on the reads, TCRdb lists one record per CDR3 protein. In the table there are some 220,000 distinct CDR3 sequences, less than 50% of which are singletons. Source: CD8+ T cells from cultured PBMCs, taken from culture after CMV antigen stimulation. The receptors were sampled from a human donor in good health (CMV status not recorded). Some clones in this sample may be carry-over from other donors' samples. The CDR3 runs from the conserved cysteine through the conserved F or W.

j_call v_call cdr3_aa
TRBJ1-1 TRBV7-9 CASSLSGGAPEAFF
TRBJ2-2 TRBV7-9 CASRLQGKELFF
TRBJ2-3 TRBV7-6 CASSRRDLYTDTQYF
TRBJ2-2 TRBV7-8 CASSLDAIWSNTGELFF
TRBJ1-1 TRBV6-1 CASIKGWGMNTEAFF
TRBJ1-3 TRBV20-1 CSARWMPSSGNTIYF
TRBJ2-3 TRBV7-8 CASSSTPSGRVTDTQYF
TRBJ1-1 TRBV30 CAWSVMVNTEAFF
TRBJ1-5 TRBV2 CASIPNRAVNQPQHF
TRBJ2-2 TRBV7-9 CASSLDVTGELFF
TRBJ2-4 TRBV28 CASRGAGAFRSDIQYF
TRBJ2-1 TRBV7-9 CASSPPLGHEDNEQFF
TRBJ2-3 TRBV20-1 CSARDRGGIVVDTQYF
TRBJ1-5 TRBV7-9 CASSAGGLNQPQHF
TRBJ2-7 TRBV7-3 CASSSQGTGEQYF
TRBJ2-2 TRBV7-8 CASSLVEGGHGELFF
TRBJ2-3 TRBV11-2 CASSHSGSGRYTQYF
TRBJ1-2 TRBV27 CASSLASANYGYTF
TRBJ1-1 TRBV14 CASSQVIEPGGRMEAFF
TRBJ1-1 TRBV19 CASSIGQGLGTEAFF
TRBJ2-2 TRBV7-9 CASSARQNTGELFF
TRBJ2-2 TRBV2 CVSARVINTGELFF
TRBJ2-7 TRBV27 CASLGQSYPYEQYF
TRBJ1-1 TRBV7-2 CASSLASRLNTEAFF
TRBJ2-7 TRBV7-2 CASSFRGGQEQYF
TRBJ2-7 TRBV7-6 CASSLAPSGSSYEQYF
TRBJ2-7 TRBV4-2 CASSQALANNYEQYF
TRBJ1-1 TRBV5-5 CASSITGTRYTEAFF
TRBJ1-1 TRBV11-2 CASSHFQGRNTEAFF
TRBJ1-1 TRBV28 CASSLSLRVNTEAFF
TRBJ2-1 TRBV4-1 CASSQGTGGANEQFF
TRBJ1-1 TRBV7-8 CASSLARVPTEAFF
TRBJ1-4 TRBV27 CASSLVGVATNEKLFF
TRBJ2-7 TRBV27 CASAKGQGNEQYF
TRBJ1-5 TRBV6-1 CASSEYSNQPQHF
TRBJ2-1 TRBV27 CASSPGTGSHNEQFF
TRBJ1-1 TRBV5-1 CASSLLKGMNTEAFF
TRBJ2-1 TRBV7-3 CASSLTANEQFF
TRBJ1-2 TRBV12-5 CASGEGAQGYTF
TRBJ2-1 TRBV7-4 CASSFSQREPLGRNEQFF
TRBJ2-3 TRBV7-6 CASSLLTSDTQYF
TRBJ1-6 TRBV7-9 CASSTASNSPLHF
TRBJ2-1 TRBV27 CASSLSQLNNEQFF
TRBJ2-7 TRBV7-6 CASSERQARSYEQYF
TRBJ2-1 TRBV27 CASRENDWSTYNEQFF
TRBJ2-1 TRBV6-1 CASSEYPSGVHNEQFF
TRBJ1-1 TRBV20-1 CSAAVRVATNTEAFF
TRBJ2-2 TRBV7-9 CASSTATNALNTGELFF
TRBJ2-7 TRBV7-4 CASSFLVDSYEQYF
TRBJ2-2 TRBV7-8 CASSSRQGGFTGELFF
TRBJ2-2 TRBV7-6 CASSFTVSDSFTGELFF
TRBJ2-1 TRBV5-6 CASSLLSGVSNEQFF
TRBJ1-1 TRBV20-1 CSARDPRGTLNTEAFF
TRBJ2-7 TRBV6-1 CASRARGAAYEQYF
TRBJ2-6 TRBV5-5 CASKTVDSGANVLTF
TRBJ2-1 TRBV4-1 CASSQGANEQFF
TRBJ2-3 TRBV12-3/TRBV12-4 CAARGRDTDTQYF